Following are 8 T cell receptor beta chains from one sample sequenced in a study of cytomegalovirus exposure and HLA in healthy donors. 60 Vbeta and 13 Jbeta primers were used in PCR. Sequenced by immunoSEQ multiplex PCR; TCRdb stores in-frame clones only, minus some. The data contain about 130,000 clones, roughly 80% of them seen just once; the ten biggest clones take up approximately 2%. The sample was PBMCs. These receptors originate from a young man in good health and CMV-seronegative.

V gene TRBV28 combines with J gene TRBJ1-2; 8 positions match TRBD1. The CDR3 sequence is 15 residues long. Per germline, CDR1 MDHEN and CDR2 SYDVKM. V lost 5 bases, J lost 8 bases, and 13 bases stayed unmatched. This chain's CDR3 is CASSPNTGGRFGYTF. As DNA, the CDR3 is TGTGCCAGCAGTCCCAATACAGGGGGAAGGTTCGGCTACACCTTC.

V usage is TRBV9 and J usage is TRBJ2-7, with D tentatively TRBD2 (6 bases). V dropped 3 bases and J dropped 6 bases, with 16 bases sitting between them. This CDR3 comprises 14 residues. Germline V gene lookup returns CDR1 SGDLS and CDR2 YYNGEE. DNA of the CDR3: TGTGCCAGCAGCGCCCCGGGACTCTCGGGCGAGCAGTACTTC. This gives the protein CASSAPGLSGEQYF. Full variable domain (missing parts from reference TRBV9 and TRBJ2-7): DSGVTQTPKHLITATGQRVTLRCSPRSGDLSVYWYQQSLDQGLQFLIQYYNGEERAKGNILERFSAQQFPDLHSELNLSSLELGDSALYFCASSAPGLSGEQYFGPGTRLTVT.

The gene calls are TRBV6-1 and TRBJ2-7; D is ambiguous. This CDR3 has 15 residues. Trimming left V 7 bases short and J 3 bases short, with 19 bases between. CDR1 is MNHNS and CDR2 is SASEGT in the germline V gene. CDR3 sequence: CASTSGPAPSYEQYF. The CDR3, as DNA: TGTGCCAGCACTTCAGGTCCCGCGCCCAGCTACGAGCAGTACTTC.

The chain recombines TRBV2 with TRBJ2-5; 9 nucleotides agree with TRBD1. The CDR3 sequence is 14 residues long. V shed 3 bases and J 5 bases; nucleotides not matched to a gene: 4. Germline values: CDR1 SNHLY, CDR2 FYNNEI. The CDR3 DNA reads TGTGCCAGCAGTGACCGGGACAGGGAGGAGACCCAGTACTTC. Its protein product is CASSDRDREETQYF.

The chain carries TRBV6-1 and TRBJ2-7, with D perhaps matching TRBD1 (6 bases). The CDR3 has 16 amino acids. CDR1 and CDR2 (germline): MNHNS, SASEGT. Deletions cut 2 bases from V and 0 bases from J, with 14 bases between. The CDR3: CASSEPGTKSSYEQYF. DNA of the CDR3: TGTGCCAGCAGTGAACCGGGGACAAAAAGCTCCTACGAGCAGTACTTC.

The rearrangement uses TRBV15 and TRBJ1-2; D is unclear. The CDR3 spans 17 residues. Per germline, CDR1 LNHNV and CDR2 YYDKDF (reference sequence). Trimming took off 5 bases at V and 5 bases at J, with 24 bases between the two ends. CDR3 protein: CATSASLGRDTTYGYTF. CDR3 nucleotide sequence: TGTGCCACCAGCGCGTCCCTTGGACGGGATACGACGTATGGCTACACCTTC.

The chain links TRBV5-1 to TRBJ2-6; tentatively, D is TRBD1 (5 bases). The CDR3 runs to 19 residues. V was cut by 0 bases and J by 2 bases, with 18 bases left in between. CDR1 is SGHRS and CDR2 is YFSETQ in the germline V gene. CDR3 coding DNA: TGCGCCAGCAGCTTGGCCCCGATACAGGTATTCACTGGGGCCAACGTCCTGACTTTC. Protein sequence: CASSLAPIQVFTGANVLTF. Complete variable domain (other parts from reference TRBV5-1 and TRBJ2-6): KAGVTQTPRYLIKTRGQQVTLSCSPISGHRSVSWYQQTPGQGLQFLFEYFSETQRNKGNFPGRFSGRQFSNSRSEMNVSTLELGDSALYLCASSLAPIQVFTGANVLTFGAGSRLTVL.

CDR3 nucleotides: TGTGCCGGTAGTGTAGCGGGCTACTACAATGAGCAGTTCTTC. Translation: CAGSVAGYYNEQFF. The rearrangement links TRBV2 to TRBJ2-1; 7 bases align to TRBD2. Germline V gene lookup returns CDR1 SNHLY and CDR2 FYNNEI. The CDR3 extends over 14 amino acids. V shed 11 bases, J shed 3 bases, and the junction held 10 bases outside the gene matches.